This T cell receptor beta chain was captured in a study of blood T cell repertoires in COVID-19. The CDR3 covers 11 residues. V lost 5 bases to trimming and J lost 6 bases, with 9 bases between them. The germline V gene encodes CDR1 DFQATT and CDR2 SNEGSKA (reference sequence). Original handling: Amplification of reference gene primers was used by the study to estimate nucleated cell counts. Method: immunoSEQ multiplex PCR; TCRdb's copy keeps in-frame clones and lacks some. Clone size and the V and J calls come from that table; the DNA yielded D and trimming. The sample holds 200,000 to 250,000 clones, around 90% seen once.

Sample: peripheral blood. The V call is TRBV20-1, the J call TRBJ2-3, with D unresolved. This TCR came from a man between 60 and 75 years old who had recovered from COVID-19. DNA for the CDR3: TGCAGTGCTGGCCTTGGTGATACGCAGTATTTT. Its translation: CSAGLGDTQYF.